These T cell receptor beta chains were read from a single sample in a study of blood T cell repertoires in COVID-19. The protocol was immunoSEQ multiplex PCR, while the TCRdb copy is restricted to in-frame clones and leaves out a portion. The repertoire holds over 90,000 clones, with approximately 84% as singletons. The sequenced sample was peripheral blood. These receptors were obtained from a human donor in a cohort sampled during active COVID-19. CDR3s include the opening cysteine and the closing phenylalanine or tryptophan. The D gene is left open where the match is weak. Expanded clones get a size class; other rows say once, few or many, or leave the size out.

14	-	TRBV19	TRBD2	TRBJ2-3	CASKTSGGAGTQYF	TGTGCCAGCAAGACTAGCGGGGGGGCGGGTACGCAGTATTTT
14	-	TRBV7-2	-	TRBJ2-7	CASTLRGGIYEQYF	TGTGCCAGCACTTTAAGGGGGGGCATCTACGAGCAGTACTTC
15	-	TRBV10-3	TRBD1	TRBJ1-1	CAISEPGQGPTEAFF	TGTGCCATCAGTGAGCCGGGACAGGGCCCCACTGAAGCTTTCTTT
13	-	TRBV3-1/TRBV3-2	-	TRBJ2-5	CASSRDWGETQYF	TGTGCCAGCAGCCGGGACTGGGGGGAGACCCAGTACTTC
14	-	TRBV7-2	TRBD1	TRBJ1-2	CAREGAAPSGGYTF	TGTGCCAGAGAGGGGGCGGCGCCGAGTGGGGGCTACACCTTC
15	-	TRBV7-8	TRBD1	TRBJ2-5	CASSLEDRDGETQYF	TGTGCCAGCAGCTTGGAAGACAGGGATGGGGAGACCCAGTACTTC
14	-	TRBV2	TRBD1	TRBJ1-5	CASSETTGRQPQHF	TGTGCCAGCAGTGAGACGACAGGGCGCCAGCCCCAGCATTTT
13	few	TRBV19	-	TRBJ2-5	CASSIQGGETQYF	TGTGCCAGTAGTATACAGGGCGGAGAGACCCAGTACTTC
16	-	TRBV5-1	TRBD2	TRBJ2-7	CASSLDPSGESYEQYF	TGCGCCAGCAGCTTGGACCCTAGCGGCGAATCCTACGAGCAGTACTTC
15	-	TRBV5-6	-	TRBJ2-6	CASSLGGTGANVLTF	TGTGCCAGCAGCTTAGGGGGTACCGGGGCCAACGTCCTGACTTTC
13	few	TRBV5-4	TRBD1	TRBJ1-2	CAILTGRNYGYTF	TGTGCCATCTTGACAGGGAGGAACTATGGCTACACCTTC
13	many	TRBV7-9	TRBD1	TRBJ2-1	CASSFLQGNEQFF	TGTGCCAGCAGCTTCTTACAGGGGAATGAGCAGTTCTTC
14	-	TRBV12-5	TRBD1	TRBJ2-1	CASGSSGQGYEQFF	TGTGCTAGTGGTTCCTCCGGACAGGGATATGAGCAGTTCTTC
16	-	TRBV19	-	TRBJ1-4	CASSMAGTATNEKLFF	TGTGCCAGTAGTATGGCTGGAACAGCAACTAATGAAAAACTGTTTTTT
15	-	TRBV5-1	TRBD1	TRBJ2-5	CASTRTGGLEETQYF	TGCGCCAGCACCAGGACAGGGGGCTTGGAAGAGACCCAGTACTTC
13	-	TRBV5-5	-	TRBJ1-6	CASSLGVNSPLHF	TGTGCCAGCAGCCTCGGTGTTAATTCACCCCTCCACTTT
15	-	TRBV19	TRBD1	TRBJ1-2	CASSPITGGFGGYTF	TGTGCCAGTAGCCCGATTACAGGGGGATTCGGTGGCTACACCTTC
15	-	TRBV5-1	-	TRBJ2-2	CASSLAPGITGELFF	TGCGCCAGCAGCTTGGCCCCCGGGATTACCGGGGAGCTGTTTTTT
13	-	TRBV7-3	-	TRBJ2-5	CASSSNADSPQYF	TGTGCCAGCAGCTCAAACGCCGACTCCCCCCAGTACTTC
14	-	TRBV18	-	TRBJ1-1	CASSRNRANTEAFF	TGTGCCAGCTCACGGAACAGGGCGAACACTGAAGCTTTCTTT
16	-	TRBV5-4	TRBD1	TRBJ2-3	CASSNPGQGNRDTQYF	TGTGCCAGCAGCAACCCGGGACAGGGGAACAGAGATACGCAGTATTTT
14	-	TRBV6-5	TRBD1	TRBJ1-6	CASSRGQGPSPLHF	TGTGCCAGCAGCAGGGGACAGGGTCCTTCACCCCTCCACTTT
17	few	TRBV10-3	TRBD1	TRBJ1-5	CAISPGQGSLGNQPQHF	TGTGCCATCAGTCCGGGACAGGGAAGTTTGGGCAATCAGCCCCAGCATTTT
17	-	TRBV9	-	TRBJ1-3	CASSPQDRTGVGNTIYF	TGTGCCAGCAGCCCCCAGGACCGGACCGGGGTAGGAAACACCATATATTTT
16	-	TRBV9	TRBD1	TRBJ2-7	CASSEGDRAQGYEQYF	TGTGCCAGCAGCGAGGGGGACAGGGCCCAGGGGTACGAGCAGTACTTC
13	-	TRBV7-8	TRBD1	TRBJ1-1	CASTGTANTEAFF	TGTGCCAGCACCGGGACAGCGAACACTGAAGCTTTCTTT
14	-	TRBV9	-	TRBJ2-1	CASSVSPGGNEQFF	TGTGCCAGCAGCGTAAGTCCAGGGGGGAATGAGCAGTTCTTC
17	-	TRBV7-2	TRBD2	TRBJ2-3	CASSFALLAGSTDTQYF	TGTGCCAGCAGCTTTGCCCTATTAGCGGGGAGCACAGATACGCAGTATTTT
16	few	TRBV5-4	TRBD2	TRBJ2-7	CASSQGLAGISYEQYF	TGTGCCAGCAGCCAGGGACTAGCGGGGATCTCCTACGAGCAGTACTTC
17	-	TRBV5-6	TRBD1	TRBJ1-4	CASSWTWNRDRNEKLFF	TGTGCCAGCAGCTGGACGTGGAATCGGGACAGGAATGAAAAACTGTTTTTT
13	-	TRBV9	-	TRBJ2-7	CASSVGAEARQYF	TGTGCCAGCAGCGTTGGGGCCGAGGCCCGGCAGTACTTC
16	-	TRBV4-2	TRBD1	TRBJ1-3	CASSQASTGSGNTIYF	TGTGCCAGCAGCCAAGCCTCGACAGGGTCTGGAAACACCATATATTTT
13	-	TRBV12-3/TRBV12-4	-	TRBJ1-5	CASRARSRQPQHF	TGTGCCAGCAGGGCCAGGTCGCGACAGCCCCAGCATTTT
17	-	TRBV5-5	TRBD1	TRBJ1-2	CASSLDPGRGFRDGYTF	TGTGCCAGCAGCCTAGATCCTGGCAGGGGGTTTAGGGATGGCTACACCTTC
14	-	TRBV6-2/TRBV6-3	-	TRBJ2-1	CASSYSGGLNEQFF	TGTGCCAGCAGTTACAGCGGCGGTCTTAACGAGCAGTTCTTC
14	-	TRBV3-1/TRBV3-2	TRBD1	TRBJ2-7	CASSLGQGMSEQYF	TGTGCCAGCAGCTTGGGACAGGGCATGAGCGAGCAGTACTTC
16	-	TRBV3-1/TRBV3-2	TRBD1	TRBJ1-3	CASSRRQGTSGNTIYF	TGTGCCAGCAGCCGACGACAGGGTACGAGTGGAAACACCATATATTTT